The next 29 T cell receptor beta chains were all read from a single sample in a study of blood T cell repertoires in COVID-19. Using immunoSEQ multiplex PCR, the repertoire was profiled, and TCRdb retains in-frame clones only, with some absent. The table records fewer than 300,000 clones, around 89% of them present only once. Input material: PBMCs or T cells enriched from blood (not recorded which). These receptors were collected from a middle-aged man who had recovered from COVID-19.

CDR3 bases: TGCGCCAGCAGCCAAGTCGACAGGGGGCTGGAGACCCAGTACTTC. Its translation is CASSQVDRGLETQYF. V gene TRBV4-1 combines with J gene TRBJ2-5; 10 positions agree with TRBD1. With 1 base clipped from V and 5 bases from J, the junction kept 4 bases outside the gene matches. The germline V gene encodes CDR1 MGHRA and CDR2 YSYEKL. The CDR3 is 15 amino acids.

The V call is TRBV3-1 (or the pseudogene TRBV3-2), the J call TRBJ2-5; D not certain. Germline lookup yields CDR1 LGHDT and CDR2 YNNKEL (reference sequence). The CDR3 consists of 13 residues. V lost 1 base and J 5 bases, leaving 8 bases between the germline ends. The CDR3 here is CASSQVSRETQYF. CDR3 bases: TGTGCCAGCAGCCAAGTTTCGAGGGAGACCCAGTACTTC.

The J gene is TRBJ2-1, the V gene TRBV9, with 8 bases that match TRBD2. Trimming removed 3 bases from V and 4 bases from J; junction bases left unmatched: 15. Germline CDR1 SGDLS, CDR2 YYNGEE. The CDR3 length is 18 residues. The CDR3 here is CASSAGLARREDYNEQFF. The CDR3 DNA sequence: TGTGCCAGCAGCGCAGGACTAGCCAGGAGGGAGGATTACAATGAGCAGTTCTTC.

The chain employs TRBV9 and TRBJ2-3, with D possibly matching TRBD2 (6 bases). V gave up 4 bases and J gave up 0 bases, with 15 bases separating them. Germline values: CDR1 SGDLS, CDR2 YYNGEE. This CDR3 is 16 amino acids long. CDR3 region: CASSLLADISTDTQYF. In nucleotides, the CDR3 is TGTGCCAGCAGCCTGTTAGCGGACATTAGCACAGATACGCAGTATTTT.

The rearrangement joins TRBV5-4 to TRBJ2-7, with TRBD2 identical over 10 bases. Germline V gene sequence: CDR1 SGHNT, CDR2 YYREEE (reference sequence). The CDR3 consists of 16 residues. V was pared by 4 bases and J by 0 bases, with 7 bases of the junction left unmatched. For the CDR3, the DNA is TGTGCCAGCAGCCTGGACCCTAGCGGGAGCTCCTACGAGCAGTACTTC. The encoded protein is CASSLDPSGSSYEQYF. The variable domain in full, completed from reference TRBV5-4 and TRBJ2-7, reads ETGVTQSPTHLIKTRGQQVTLRCSSQSGHNTVSWYQQALGQGPQFIFQYYREEENGRGNFPPRFSGLQFPNYSSELNVNALELDDSALYLCASSLDPSGSSYEQYFGPGTRLTVT.

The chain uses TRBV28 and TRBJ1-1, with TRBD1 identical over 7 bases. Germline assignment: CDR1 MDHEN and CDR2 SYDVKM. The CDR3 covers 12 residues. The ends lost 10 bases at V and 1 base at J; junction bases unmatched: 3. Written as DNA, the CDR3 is TGTGCCAACAGGGGCCCGAACACTGAAGCTTTCTTT. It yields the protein CANRGPNTEAFF.

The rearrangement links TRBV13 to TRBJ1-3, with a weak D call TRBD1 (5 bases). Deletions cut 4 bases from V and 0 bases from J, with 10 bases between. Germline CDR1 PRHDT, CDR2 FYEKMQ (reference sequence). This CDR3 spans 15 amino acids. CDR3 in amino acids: CASSSEQDSGNTIYF. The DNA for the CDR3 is TGTGCCAGCAGCTCGGAACAGGACTCTGGAAACACCATATATTTT.

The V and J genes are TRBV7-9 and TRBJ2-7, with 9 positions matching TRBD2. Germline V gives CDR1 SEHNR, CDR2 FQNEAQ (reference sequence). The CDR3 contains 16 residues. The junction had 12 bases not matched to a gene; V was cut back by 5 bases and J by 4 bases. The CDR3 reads CASSHISGGAIYEQYF. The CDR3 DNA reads TGTGCCAGCAGCCACATTAGCGGGGGAGCCATATACGAGCAGTACTTC.

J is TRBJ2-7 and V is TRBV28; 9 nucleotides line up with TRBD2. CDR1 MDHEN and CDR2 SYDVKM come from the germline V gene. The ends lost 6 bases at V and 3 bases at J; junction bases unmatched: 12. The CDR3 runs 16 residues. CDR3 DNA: TGTGCCAGCAGCTGGGGGGGGACTAGCCTTGTCTACGAGCAGTACTTC. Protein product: CASSWGGTSLVYEQYF.

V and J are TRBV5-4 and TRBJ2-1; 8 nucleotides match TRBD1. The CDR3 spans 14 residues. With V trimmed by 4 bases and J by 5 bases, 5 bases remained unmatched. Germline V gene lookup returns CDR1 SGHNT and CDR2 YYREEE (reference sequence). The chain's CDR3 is CASSRKTGDNEQFF. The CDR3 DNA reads TGTGCCAGCAGCCGGAAGACAGGGGACAATGAGCAGTTCTTC.

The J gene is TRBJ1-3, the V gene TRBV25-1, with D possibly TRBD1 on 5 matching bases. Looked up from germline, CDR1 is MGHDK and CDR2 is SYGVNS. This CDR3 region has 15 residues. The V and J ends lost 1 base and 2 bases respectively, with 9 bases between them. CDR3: CASSESGGAGNTIYF. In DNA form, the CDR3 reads TGTGCCAGCAGTGAATCCGGGGGAGCTGGAAACACCATATATTTT.

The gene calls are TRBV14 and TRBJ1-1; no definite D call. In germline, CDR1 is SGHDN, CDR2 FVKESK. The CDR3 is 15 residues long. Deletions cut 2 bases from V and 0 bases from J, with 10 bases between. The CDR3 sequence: CASSQFSSMNTEAFF. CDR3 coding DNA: TGTGCCAGCAGCCAATTTTCATCAATGAACACTGAAGCTTTCTTT.

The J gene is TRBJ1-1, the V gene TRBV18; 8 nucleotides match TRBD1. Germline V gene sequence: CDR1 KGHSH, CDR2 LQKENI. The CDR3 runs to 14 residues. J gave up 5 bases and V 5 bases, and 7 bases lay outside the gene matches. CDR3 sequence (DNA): TGTGCCAGCTCAACTGGACAGGGAGGGACTGAAGCTTTCTTT. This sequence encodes CASSTGQGGTEAFF.

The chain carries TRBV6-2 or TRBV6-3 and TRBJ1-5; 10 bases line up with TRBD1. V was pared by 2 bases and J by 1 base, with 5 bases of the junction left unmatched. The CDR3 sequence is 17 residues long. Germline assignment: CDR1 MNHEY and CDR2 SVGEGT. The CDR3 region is CASSYPDRGASNQPQHF. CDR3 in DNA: TGTGCCAGCAGTTACCCGGACAGGGGGGCAAGCAATCAGCCCCAGCATTTT.

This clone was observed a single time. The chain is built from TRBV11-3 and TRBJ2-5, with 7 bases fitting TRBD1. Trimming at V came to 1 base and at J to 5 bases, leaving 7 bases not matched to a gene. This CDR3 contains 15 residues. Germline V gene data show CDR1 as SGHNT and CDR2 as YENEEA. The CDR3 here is CASSLVGQGVETQYF. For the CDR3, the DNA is TGTGCCAGCAGCTTAGTGGGGCAGGGGGTGGAGACCCAGTACTTC. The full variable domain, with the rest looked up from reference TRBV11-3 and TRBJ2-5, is EAGVVQSPRYKIIEKKQPVAFWCNPISGHNTLYWYLQNLGQGPELLIRYENEEAVDDSQLPKDRFSAERLKGVDSTLKIQPAELGDSAVYLCASSLVGQGVETQYFGPGTRLLVL.

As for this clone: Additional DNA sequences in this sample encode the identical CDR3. DNA for the CDR3: TGTGCCAGCAGCTTAGACAGGGGAACAGATACGCAGTATTTT. It encodes CASSLDRGTDTQYF. The chain employs TRBV7-2 and TRBJ2-3, with 7 bases fitting TRBD1. The CDR3 length is 14 residues. With V trimmed by 1 base and J by 3 bases, 1 base remained unmatched. CDR1 is SGHTA, CDR2 FQGNSA, per germline. Combining the CDR3 with reference TRBV7-2 and TRBJ2-3 gives the whole variable domain GAGVSQSPSNKVTEKGKDVELRCDPISGHTALYWYRQSLGQGLEFLIYFQGNSAPDKSGLPSDRFSAERTGGSVSTLTIQRTQQEDSAVYLCASSLDRGTDTQYFGPGTRLTVL.

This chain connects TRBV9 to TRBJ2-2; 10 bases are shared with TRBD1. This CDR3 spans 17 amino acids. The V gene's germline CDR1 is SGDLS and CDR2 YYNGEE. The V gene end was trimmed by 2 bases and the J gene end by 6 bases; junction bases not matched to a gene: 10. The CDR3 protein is CASSVDSGTGAAGELFF. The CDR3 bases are TGTGCCAGCAGCGTGGACTCCGGGACAGGGGCGGCCGGGGAGCTGTTTTTT.

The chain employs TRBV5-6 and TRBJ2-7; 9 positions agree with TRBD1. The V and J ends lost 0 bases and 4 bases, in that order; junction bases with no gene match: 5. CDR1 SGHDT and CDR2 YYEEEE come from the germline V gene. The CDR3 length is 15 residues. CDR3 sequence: CASSLDRGRIYEQYF. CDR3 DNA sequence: TGTGCCAGCAGCTTGGACAGGGGGCGCATTTACGAGCAGTACTTC.

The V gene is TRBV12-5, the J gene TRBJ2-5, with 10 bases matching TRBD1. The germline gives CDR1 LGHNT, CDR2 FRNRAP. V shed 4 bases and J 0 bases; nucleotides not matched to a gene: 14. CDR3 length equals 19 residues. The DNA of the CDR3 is TGTGCTAGTGGTTCTTGGGGGACAGGGGACTTCGCGTACCAAGAGACCCAGTACTTC. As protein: CASGSWGTGDFAYQETQYF.

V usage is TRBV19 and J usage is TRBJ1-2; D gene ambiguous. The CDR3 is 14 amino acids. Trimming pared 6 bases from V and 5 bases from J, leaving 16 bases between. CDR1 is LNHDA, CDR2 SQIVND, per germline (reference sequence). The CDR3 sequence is CASSPLRRQYGYTF. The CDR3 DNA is TGTGCCAGTAGCCCCCTCCGCAGGCAGTATGGCTACACCTTC.

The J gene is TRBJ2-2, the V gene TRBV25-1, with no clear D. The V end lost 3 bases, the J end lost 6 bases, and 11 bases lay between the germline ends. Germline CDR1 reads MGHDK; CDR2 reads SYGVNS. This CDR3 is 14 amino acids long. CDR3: CASSELYTSGELFF. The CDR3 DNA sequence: TGTGCCAGCAGTGAGTTATACACCTCCGGGGAGCTGTTTTTT.

In DNA, the CDR3 is TGTGCCAGCAGCCCCAACGTCCGCAGCTCCTACGAGCAGTACTTC. This translates into CASSPNVRSSYEQYF. V and J are TRBV7-8 and TRBJ2-7; D is uncertain. The CDR3 totals 15 residues. V was pared by 5 bases and J by 0 bases, with 14 bases between. The germline V gene has CDR1 SGHVS and CDR2 FQNEAQ.

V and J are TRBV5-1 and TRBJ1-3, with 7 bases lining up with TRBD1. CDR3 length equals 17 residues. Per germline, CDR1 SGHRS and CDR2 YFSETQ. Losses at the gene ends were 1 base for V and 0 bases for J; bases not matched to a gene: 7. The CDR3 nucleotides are TGCGCCAGCAGCTTGACAACCGGGACAGCCTCTGGAAACACCATATATTTT. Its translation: CASSLTTGTASGNTIYF.

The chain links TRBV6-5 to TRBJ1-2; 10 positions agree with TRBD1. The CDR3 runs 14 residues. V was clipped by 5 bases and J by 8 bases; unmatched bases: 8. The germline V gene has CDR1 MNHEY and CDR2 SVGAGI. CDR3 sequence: CASSRGTGEQGYTF. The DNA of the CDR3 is TGTGCCAGCAGTAGAGGGACAGGGGAGCAGGGCTACACCTTC.

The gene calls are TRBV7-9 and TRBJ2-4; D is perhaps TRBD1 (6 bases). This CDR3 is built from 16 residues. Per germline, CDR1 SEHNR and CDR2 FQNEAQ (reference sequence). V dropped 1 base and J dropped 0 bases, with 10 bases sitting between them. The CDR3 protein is CASSLEGQLAKNIQYF. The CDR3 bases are TGTGCCAGCAGCTTAGAGGGACAACTAGCCAAAAACATTCAGTACTTC. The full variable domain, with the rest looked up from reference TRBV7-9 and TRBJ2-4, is DTGVSQNPRHKITKRGQNVTFRCDPISEHNRLYWYRQTLGQGPEFLTYFQNEAQLEKSRLLSDRFSAERPKGSFSTLEIQRTEQGDSAMYLCASSLEGQLAKNIQYFGAGTRLSVL.

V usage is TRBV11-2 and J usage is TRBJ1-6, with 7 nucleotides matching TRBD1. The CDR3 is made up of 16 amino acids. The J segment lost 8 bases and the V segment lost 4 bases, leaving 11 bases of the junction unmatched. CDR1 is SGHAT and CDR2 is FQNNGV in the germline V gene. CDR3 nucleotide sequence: TGTGCCAGCAGCTCCTCCGGGACAGCTTCCTATTCACCCCTCCACTTT. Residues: CASSSSGTASYSPLHF.

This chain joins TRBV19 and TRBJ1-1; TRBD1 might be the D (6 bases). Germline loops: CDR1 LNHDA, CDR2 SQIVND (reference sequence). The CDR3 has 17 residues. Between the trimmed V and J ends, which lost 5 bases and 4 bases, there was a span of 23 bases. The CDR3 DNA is TGTGCCAGTAGTCCGGTCGCCAGGGGAGTTTGGCCCACTGAAGCTTTCTTT. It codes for CASSPVARGVWPTEAFF.

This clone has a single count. In DNA form, the CDR3 reads TGCAGCGTTCAACTGGCGGGTGGCCCCACAGATACGCAGTATTTT. Translation gives CSVQLAGGPTDTQYF. J is TRBJ2-3 and V is TRBV29-1; a possible D gene is TRBD2 (5 bases). Germline-derived CDR1 and CDR2 are SQVTM and ANQGSEA. V was clipped by 5 bases and J by 2 bases, with 17 bases between them. The CDR3 is made up of 15 amino acids.

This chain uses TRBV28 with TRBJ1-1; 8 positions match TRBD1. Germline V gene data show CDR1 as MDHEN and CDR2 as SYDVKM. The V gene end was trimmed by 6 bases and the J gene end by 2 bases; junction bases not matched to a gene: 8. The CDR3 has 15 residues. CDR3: CASSGPTGENTEAFF. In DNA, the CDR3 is TGTGCCAGCAGCGGACCGACAGGGGAAAACACTGAAGCTTTCTTT.